This TCR beta chain is drawn from a study of tissue T cells after allogeneic stem cell transplantation. Study-level information: Adult allogeneic hematopoietic cell transplant recipients with steroid-refractory graft-versus-host disease were prospectively enrolled for research autopsy. Several lines of graft-versus-host disease therapy were given to all patients, all with gastrointestinal involvement. Study-level points and caveats: TCR repertoires tracked anatomic similarity, regardless of disease or transplant status.

Profiled with immunoSEQ multiplex PCR; TCRdb holds only in-frame clones, not every one. This sample has fewer than 30,000 clones, with roughly 87% found just once. Notes on this clone: Antigen: not known.

The V end lost 2 bases, the J end lost 0 bases, and 10 bases lay between the germline ends. This CDR3 has 16 residues. CDR1 and CDR2 (germline): MNHEY, SVGAGI. Sequencing was performed on blood, taken before transplantation. This chain connects TRBV6-5 to TRBJ2-2, with D perhaps TRBD2 (7 bases). This TCR was sampled from a woman between 18 and 50 years old who later had graft-versus-host disease after an allogeneic stem cell transplant. CDR3 sequence: CASSYEGGANTGELFF. In nucleotides, the CDR3 is TGTGCCAGCAGTTACGAGGGGGGGGCGAACACCGGGGAGCTGTTTTTT.